Here is one T cell receptor (beta chain) with its context. Its target antigen remains unknown. Base qualities were left out, and no much larger clone turns up one base away. The sample belongs to a study of Graves' ophthalmopathy and Graves' hyperthyroidism (dated by TCRdb to the late 2010s). About the full investigation: Hyperthyroidism was considered stable if no progression to ophthalmopathy occurred within 18 months of follow-up. The study used signatures of the TCR beta repertoire to tell Graves' ophthalmopathy apart from Graves' hyperthyroidism and to predict which patients would progress to ophthalmopathy. In total, approximately 140 blood samples were TCR-sequenced: 43 ophthalmopathy, roughly 80 hyperthyroidism and about 17 hyperthyroidism-to-ophthalmopathy patients. To explore V-J signatures that separate ophthalmopathy from hyperthyroidism, a discovery set of about 96 patients was enrolled, consisting of more than 40 with ophthalmopathy and approximately 57 with stable hyperthyroidism. An independent validation cohort was composed of some 18 hyperthyroidism patients and about 16 patients who later progressed from hyperthyroidism to ophthalmopathy. In about six hyperthyroidism patients, the T-cell repertoires found in thyroid tissue were compared with those found in blood. Following sampling, methimazole starting at 30 mg daily was administered to hyperthyroidism patients, and high-dose intravenous methylprednisolone was administered to ophthalmopathy patients.

TCR beta CDR3 regions were amplified from RNA transcripts for repertoire sequencing. HTBI primers and the Qiagen OneStep RT-PCR kit were used in a first-round RT-PCR, which was followed by a second-round multiplex PCR, size selection and purification. Sequencing of the libraries was carried out on an Illumina HiSeq2000 in paired-end mode with 100 bp reads. Per the authors' processing: SOAPnuke was used to process the reads, removing any read that contained adapters or uncalled bases, had a mean Phred below 15, or lacked an exact match to the constant primer or identifier. COPE v1.2.5 was used to merge the high-quality paired reads. Unique nucleotide sequences were defined as clonotypes and aligned to IMGT TRB V, D and J references using MiTCR v1.1. Only V-J combinations with frequency above 0.0001 were analysed, covering 99% to 99.2% of repertoires. A TCR clonal expansion and chaos score per V-J combination was defined as the ratio of F50 clonal expansion to chaos observed in the TCRdist matrix. Features were reduced by Welch's t-statistics and random forest to more than 10 V-J combinations, which fed a naive Bayes classifier. Thyroid-blood repertoire similarity was quantified with the Morisita-Horn index. In TCRdb, the public reads were trimmed at Q25 with fastp and aligned with MiXCR, with productive beta chains retained. When rows share a CDR3 protein, they turn into one entry using the most common DNA and genes. The V and J calls here are based on TCRdb, not the publication. This sample has 580,000 or so distinct CDR3 sequences in its table, and approximately 37% of those were observed once. The ten most abundant clones make up 4% to 5% of the sample.

Broader findings and caveats from the paper: In validation, the model predicted ophthalmopathy progression with 70.59% sensitivity and 72.22% specificity; 12 predicted patients were CT-confirmed with GO in a median of approximately 6.2 months. Most expanded thyroid clonotypes with a frequency above 0.001 also appeared in blood, which suggests that blood repertoires may reflect the immune response in the thyroid. No statistical method was used to predetermine the sample size, and group allocation was not hidden from the investigators. In cross-validation, the 13-signature model distinguished ophthalmopathy from stable hyperthyroidism with about 89% sensitivity and about 81% specificity, while in the test set the corresponding values were 80% and 75%.

Patients with hyperthyroidism were aged 18 to 65 years, had been newly diagnosed, and had a disease duration of less than 2 months. Anyone with other autoimmune diseases, uncontrolled infections, pregnancy or lactation was excluded from the study. Diagnosis was based on clinical symptoms, serum thyroxine, TRAb, thyroid ultrasound and orbital computed tomography. Total RNA was extracted with Trizol reagent and quality-checked on an Agilent 2100 Bioanalyzer. The germline V gene yields SNHLY for CDR1 and FYNNEI for CDR2. The CDR3 starts with the cysteine, ends with the phenylalanine, and has 14 residues. Only the CDR3 portion is preserved as DNA: 42 bases, with reading frame beginning at the first base. Relative to germline, V is 6 bases shorter and J is 1 base shorter, with 12 bases between their ends.

The sample taken for sequencing was peripheral blood or thyroid tissue (not recorded which). This chain joins TRBV2 to TRBJ1-2, with the D gene call left open. This clonotype was sampled from an adult man with Graves' hyperthyroidism. The CDR3 protein: CASSLKGRNYGYTF. The DNA sequence reads TGTGCCAGCAGCTTAAAGGGCCGTAACTATGGCTACACCTTC. Reference TRBV2 and TRBJ1-2 proteins supply the regions before and after the CDR3; the full variable domain is: EPEVTQTPSHQVTQMGQEVILRCVPISNHLYFYWYRQILGQKVEFLVSFYNNEISEKSEIFDDQFSVERPDGSNFTLKIRSTKLEDSAMYFCASSLKGRNYGYTFGSGTRLTVV.